Only one count was recorded for the clone carrying this T cell receptor (beta chain). In the authors' workflow: From reference gene primer amplification, estimates of nucleated cell counts were derived. TCRdb's table, derived via immunoSEQ multiplex PCR, lists solely in-frame clones and lacks some. Clone size and V and J calls were adopted from that table, with D and trimming inferred from the DNA. Of 60,000 to 90,000 clones listed, 75% to 90% are singletons. These data belong to a study of blood T cell repertoires in COVID-19. Study details: Samples representing acute and convalescent COVID-19 were sourced from the United States, Italy and Spain. From T cells, B-cell-depleted T cells, or PBMCs came the material, which was cDNA or gDNA.

The TCR comes from a human donor in a cohort sampled during active COVID-19. The sequenced sample was peripheral blood.

CDR3 bases: TGTGCCAGCAGCGAGGGCGGGGGCCGTGCAGATACGCAGTATTTT. This encodes CASSEGGGRADTQYF. This chain uses TRBV9 with TRBJ2-3, with a tentative D call TRBD2 (7 bases). V was shortened by 3 bases and J by 4 bases, with 15 bases between the two germline ends. This CDR3 has 15 amino acids. Germline V gene sequence: CDR1 SGDLS, CDR2 YYNGEE.